This TCR beta chain came from a study of blood T cell repertoires in COVID-19. Study background: From the United States, Italy and Spain came samples of acute and convalescent COVID-19. The cDNA or gDNA used as material had been derived from T cells, B-cell-depleted T cells, or PBMCs.

Measured with immunoSEQ multiplex PCR; TCRdb has only the in-frame clones, and not every one. The data hold roughly 150,000 clones, with 76% observed a single time. CDR1 is SGHRS, CDR2 YFSETQ, per germline. This CDR3 spans 17 amino acids. The V segment lost 5 bases and the J segment 5 bases; nucleotides outside the gene matches: 19. This sequence was found in a woman older than 75 with acute or convalescent COVID-19. The chain uses TRBV5-1 and TRBJ2-7; 7 positions agree with TRBD2. Sequencing used peripheral blood. The CDR3 DNA is TGCGCCAGCAGTCGCGGGGGAGAATCGGGACTCTGGAACGAGCAGTACTTC. This gives the protein CASSRGGESGLWNEQYF.